The rows below give T cell receptor beta chains drawn from one sample of a study of response to subunit inactivated influenza vaccine. MiXCR, applied by TCRdb to the RT-PCR reads, yields one record per CDR3 protein. The sample holds 400,000 to 650,000 distinct CDR3 sequences, approximately 7.7% seen once. This sample comprised PBMCs from blood, obtained about 23 months after vaccination. All receptors come from a man aged 45 to 70 who received an inactivated influenza vaccine. CDR3s leave out the opening cysteine and the closing phenylalanine or tryptophan.

v_call,cdr3_aa
TRBV20-1,SAIGTSEDEQF
TRBV5-6,ASSPDRGQRTEAF
TRBV7-2,ASSKAVYEQY
TRBV15,ATSRDYWQSYEQY
TRBV11-2,ASSLEPGQGFGF
TRBV5-1,ASSLATLAEINNEQF
TRBV2,ASSQTGQGPNEQF
TRBV12-3/TRBV12-4,ASIWFGGGDNEQF
TRBV5-1,ASSLTTTNYGYT
TRBV10-3,AIREPRPGATNTEAF
TRBV5-6,ASSPVRSTDTQY
TRBV7-9,ASSHVGRERRY
TRBV10-3,AISPDSLNTEAF
TRBV7-9,ASSLATSGRTDTQY
TRBV11-1,ASSFFGGNIQY
TRBV4-3,ASSQGAAGTGGDEQY
TRBV30,AWSGQGNTIY
TRBV9,ASSETSGMGQTAQY
TRBV20-1,CARVGQSAPSNQPQH
TRBV18,ASSPPLGAGANVLT
TRBV29-1,SVDTLGEQY
TRBV4-3,ASSQDLGESSYEQY
TRBV20-1,SARDRGADTEAF
TRBV7-9,ASSLEGFGELF
TRBV30,AWSVMGTGNEQF
TRBV5-1,ASSLGAGDTYEQY